This T cell receptor (beta chain) appears in the sequencing data of a study of shared clonotypes between healthy human individuals. As regards this clone: Other DNA sequences of this sample code for an identical CDR3.

Measured with immunoSEQ multiplex PCR; TCRdb has only the in-frame clones, and not every one. The sample yields 2.3 million or so clones, more than 80% seen once. Trimming cost V 5 bases and J 2 bases; bases outside gene matches: 4. CDR3 size: 14 residues. Germline V lookup: CDR1 MNHEY, CDR2 SMNVEV (reference sequence). The sample was naive CD4+ T cells from PBMCs. The subset here: CD45RA+ positively selected. The clonotype comes from a man between 18 and 29 years old in good health. Some clones in this sample may be carry-over from other donors' samples. The chain employs TRBV27 and TRBJ2-7; 9 bases line up with TRBD1. The CDR3 sequence is CASSPDRGPYEQYF. In DNA, the CDR3 is TGTGCCAGCAGTCCGGACAGGGGCCCCTACGAGCAGTACTTC.